These T cell receptor beta chains were read from a single sample in a study of early T cells in non-severe SARS-CoV-2 infection. TCRdb reprocessed the 5' RACE reads with MiXCR, giving one entry per CDR3 protein. The sample records 75,000 to 95,000 distinct CDR3 sequences, 16% being singletons. The source material was whole blood, sampled at baseline. The receptors originated from an adult who was a healthcare worker with PCR-confirmed SARS-CoV-2 infection or an uninfected control (not recorded which). CDR3s include the opening cysteine and the closing phenylalanine or tryptophan. The D gene is left open where the match is weak. Not all rows give a size; the values are once, few, many and, for expanded clones, a class.

CDR3 length	J gene	V gene	D gene	clone size	CDR3 protein	CDR3 DNA
11	TRBJ2-2	TRBV12-3/TRBV12-4	.	many	CASSLRRELFF	TGTGCCAGCAGTCTGAGGCGGGAGCTGTTTTTT
13	TRBJ2-5	TRBV28	.	few	CASSYRGRETQYF	TGTGCCAGCAGTTATCGGGGGAGAGAGACCCAGTACTTC
15	TRBJ2-5	TRBV20-1	.	few	CSASGAEEAQETQYF	TGCAGTGCTAGTGGCGCGGAAGAGGCCCAAGAGACCCAGTACTTC
14	TRBJ2-2	TRBV20-1	.	.	CSASKGWVAGELFF	TGCAGTGCTAGTAAGGGGTGGGTCGCCGGGGAGCTGTTTTTT
14	TRBJ1-3	TRBV12-3/TRBV12-4	TRBD1	many	CATGGQGFGNTIYF	TGTGCCACCGGGGGACAGGGATTTGGCAACACCATATATTTT
18	TRBJ1-3	TRBV7-2	.	.	CASSLEGRRASSGNTIYF	TGTGCCAGCAGCTTAGAGGGGCGGCGCGCGAGCTCTGGAAACACCATATATTTT
13	TRBJ2-5	TRBV6-4	TRBD2	few	CASIPGGKETQYF	TGTGCCAGCATCCCGGGGGGGAAAGAGACCCAGTACTTC
17	TRBJ2-5	TRBV4-3	TRBD2	.	CASSQDRLASGKETQYF	TGCGCCAGCAGCCAAGATCGCCTTGCTAGCGGTAAAGAGACCCAGTACTTC
13	TRBJ2-5	TRBV20-1	.	.	CSASQGGQETQYF	TGCAGTGCTTCTCAGGGTGGCCAGGAGACCCAGTACTTC
15	TRBJ2-5	TRBV7-8	TRBD2	few	CASSFLIAGGETQYF	TGTGCCAGCAGCTTCCTTATAGCGGGAGGAGAGACCCAGTACTTC
14	TRBJ1-1	TRBV11-2	.	.	CASSLMTENTEAFF	TGTGCCAGCAGCCTGATGACTGAGAACACTGAAGCTTTCTTT
15	TRBJ2-7	TRBV27	TRBD1	.	CASSSRDRGRYEQYF	TGTGCCAGCAGTTCCCGGGACAGGGGGAGGTACGAGCAGTACTTC
14	TRBJ1-4	TRBV7-9	TRBD1	many	CASSSPTGIEKLFF	TGTGCCAGCAGCTCGCCGACAGGGATTGAAAAACTGTTTTTT
14	TRBJ2-2	TRBV28	.	once	CASEQATNTGELFF	TGTGCCAGCGAACAGGCCACGAACACCGGGGAGCTGTTTTTT
13	TRBJ2-7	TRBV19	.	.	CASKVRGSNEQYF	TGTGCCAGTAAAGTCCGGGGCTCCAACGAGCAGTACTTC
15	TRBJ2-7	TRBV28	TRBD1	.	CASSSGTVSTYEQYF	TGTGCCAGCAGTTCCGGGACAGTTTCTACCTACGAGCAGTACTTC
14	TRBJ2-3	TRBV20-1	.	.	CSAPRRFVTDTQYF	TGCAGTGCTCCCAGACGTTTCGTCACAGATACGCAGTATTTT
14	TRBJ2-5	TRBV6-1	.	.	CASSGWDRAGTQYF	TGTGCCAGCAGCGGGTGGGATCGCGCGGGGACCCAGTACTTC
13	TRBJ2-1	TRBV20-1	.	.	CSAGWSSYNEQFF	TGCAGTGCAGGGTGGAGCTCCTACAATGAGCAGTTCTTC
15	TRBJ2-1	TRBV5-6	.	.	CASSWDSRSYNEQFF	TGTGCCAGCAGTTGGGACTCCCGCTCCTACAATGAGCAGTTCTTC
15	TRBJ2-1	TRBV28	TRBD2	.	CASSLVLAGGLEQFF	TGTGCCAGCAGTTTAGTTCTAGCGGGAGGGCTTGAGCAGTTCTTC
13	TRBJ2-1	TRBV24-1	.	.	CATSSRRYNEQFF	TGTGCCACCAGTAGCAGGCGGTACAATGAGCAGTTCTTC
12	TRBJ1-6	TRBV18	.	.	CASSLRRSPLHF	TGTGCCAGCTCACTACGGCGGTCACCCCTCCACTTT
14	TRBJ2-7	TRBV29-1	.	few	CSVVPSAGWNEQYF	TGCAGCGTTGTCCCCTCGGCAGGGTGGAACGAGCAGTACTTC
15	TRBJ1-1	TRBV7-9	.	.	CASSLSGQGGTEAFF	TGTGCCAGCAGCTTATCAGGCCAGGGAGGCACTGAAGCTTTCTTT
16	TRBJ2-7	TRBV5-4	.	.	CASSRSGTFNFGEQYF	TGTGCCAGCAGCCGAAGCGGCACCTTCAACTTCGGCGAGCAGTACTTC
14	TRBJ2-7	TRBV12-3/TRBV12-4	.	.	CASKDSSAPYEQYF	TGTGCCAGCAAAGATTCTAGCGCTCCCTACGAGCAGTACTTC
11	TRBJ2-1	TRBV29-1	TRBD2	many	CSMGGSREQFF	TGCAGTATGGGGGGGAGTCGTGAGCAGTTCTTC
14	TRBJ2-7	TRBV6-5	.	few	CASSNKGGKDEQYF	TGTGCCAGCAGTAATAAGGGGGGGAAAGACGAGCAGTACTTC
16	TRBJ2-1	TRBV28	TRBD2	.	CASRDFSGSSYNEQFF	TGTGCCAGCAGGGACTTTAGCGGGAGCTCCTACAATGAGCAGTTCTTC
17	TRBJ2-5	TRBV7-6	TRBD2	few	CASSHYEREVGGETQYF	TGTGCCAGCAGCCACTACGAGCGGGAGGTTGGAGGAGAGACCCAGTACTTC
12	TRBJ2-1	TRBV2	.	.	CASSGEGIEQFF	TGTGCCAGCAGTGGTGAGGGAATTGAGCAGTTCTTC
15	TRBJ2-1	TRBV10-3	.	many	CAISHTLSSYNEQFF	TGTGCCATCAGTCATACCCTGAGCTCCTACAATGAGCAGTTCTTC
15	TRBJ1-1	TRBV18	.	.	CASSPPSQGNTEAFF	TGTGCCAGCTCACCACCGTCTCAGGGGAACACTGAAGCTTTCTTT
15	TRBJ2-1	TRBV28	TRBD2	.	CASSLRGRNYNEQFF	TGTGCCAGCAGTTTGCGCGGGAGGAACTACAATGAGCAGTTCTTC
15	TRBJ2-7	TRBV5-4	.	few	CASSLFGSISYEQYF	TGTGCCAGCAGCTTGTTTGGGTCAATCTCCTACGAGCAGTACTTC
13	TRBJ1-1	TRBV28	.	once	CASRLSKNTEAFF	TGTGCCAGCAGGCTCAGCAAGAACACTGAAGCTTTCTTT